One and the same sample provided the 31 T cell receptor beta chains below, sequenced in a study of tumor-infiltrating lymphocytes in primary liver carcinoma. For each extraction, RNA and DNA were obtained together from approximately 20-30 mg of unsorted bulk tissue. The input was about 490 ng total RNA; TCR beta cDNA was made from it with a constant-region primer. Three nested multiplex PCR rounds, a slightly modified ARM-PCR, produced the libraries for TCR beta. With TRBV1-TRBV30 forward primers and a C-beta reverse primer, the first two PCR rounds were run for roughly 9 cycles each. Each CDR3 protein gets one entry after TCRdb re-called the multiplex PCR reads with MiXCR. The top ten hold over 25% of the sample, which has nearly 50,000 distinct CDR3 sequences, 70% to 80% seen once. The sample was liver tumor tissue from sampling region 3. The subset denotes: tumor region T3, left-lateral pole. Every receptor here comes from a man aged 40-55 years with primary liver carcinoma and hepatitis B virus infection.

In regard to this clonotype: An end of the junction differs from the germline gene, which may be a read error. V and J are TRBV7-9 and TRBJ1-1; D gene ambiguous. Germline V gene data show CDR1 as SEHNR and CDR2 as FQNEAQ (reference sequence). The CDR3 runs 12 residues. The DNA of the CDR3 is TGTGCCAACAGCTTACAGAACACTGAAGCTTTCTTT. Translating it yields CANSLQNTEAFF.

V usage is TRBV30 and J usage is TRBJ2-3, with TRBD1 as a possible D gene (6 bases). Germline values: CDR1 GTSNPN, CDR2 SVGIG (reference sequence). This CDR3 comprises 14 residues. V gave up 0 bases and J gave up 4 bases, with 11 bases separating them. CDR3 sequence (DNA): TGTGCCTGGAGTGTCGGCAGGGGAGCAGATACGCAGTATTTT. Translating it yields CAWSVGRGADTQYF.

On this clonotype itself: One end of the junction is discordant with germline, which a read error may explain. This chain uses TRBV11-2 with TRBJ2-5; tentative D call: TRBD2 (5 bases). Germline-derived CDR1 and CDR2 are SGHAT and FQNNGV. The CDR3 is made up of 16 amino acids. The CDR3 DNA reads as TGTGCCAGCAGATCCCAGGACTCGTCCCACCAGGAGACCCAGTACTTC. Translated: CASRSQDSSHQETQYF.

Comment on this clonotype: Likely a read error: the CDR3 ends without its conserved phenylalanine or tryptophan. The chain employs TRBV11-3 and TRBJ2-5, with D possibly being TRBD1 or TRBD2 (5 bases each). Per germline, CDR1 SGHNT and CDR2 YENEEA. The CDR3 loop spans 13 amino acids. Trimming shortened V by 6 bases and J by 7 bases, and 15 bases separated the two germline ends. This CDR3 is CASRRGTVVTQYL. CDR3 sequence (DNA): TGTGCCAGCAGAAGAGGGACCGTAGTGACCCAGTACTTA.

Comments on this clonotype: The conserved phenylalanine or tryptophan is not found at the CDR3 terminus, so this likely reflects a read error. This chain links TRBV28 with TRBJ2-7; either TRBD1 or TRBD2 may supply D (5 bases each). Per the germline V gene, CDR1 is MDHEN and CDR2 is SYDVKM. The CDR3 runs to 13 residues. The CDR3 nucleotides read TGTGTCAGCAGTTTGGGGACGGTGGGAGAGCAGTACCTC. Translating gives CVSSLGTVGEQYL.

This sequence joins TRBV6-5 and TRBJ1-4, with TRBD1 identical over 9 bases. Germline V gene lookup returns CDR1 MNHEY and CDR2 SVGAGI. After removal of 6 bases from V and 10 bases from J, the junction contained 9 bases not matched to a gene. This CDR3 is built from 14 residues. CDR3 amino acids: CASRTGGGDTKLFF. CDR3 coding DNA: TGTGCCAGCAGAACAGGGGGCGGTGATACAAAACTGTTTTTT.

Comment on this clonotype: Likely a read error: the CDR3 ends without its conserved phenylalanine or tryptophan. The chain is built from TRBV12-3 or TRBV12-4 and TRBJ1-1, with D hard to call. The CDR3 spans 15 residues. The CDR3 sequence is CASSLGGSQNTEAFI. As DNA, the CDR3 is TGTGCTAGCAGTTTGGGTGGCAGTCAGAACACTGAAGCTTTCATT.

This clonotype appeared many times. J is TRBJ2-5 and V is TRBV2; tentative D call: TRBD2 (5 bases). V lost 8 bases, J lost 5 bases, and 9 bases lay in between. The CDR3 is made up of 11 amino acids. Germline CDR1 reads SNHLY; CDR2 reads FYNNEI. The CDR3 spells CASAPGETQYF. The CDR3 nucleotides read TGTGCCAGCGCCCCGGGGGAGACCCAGTACTTC.

The V gene is TRBV5-4, the J gene TRBJ2-1, with D possibly TRBD2 on 6 matching bases. The CDR3 is made up of 15 amino acids. Germline V gene sequence: CDR1 SGHNT, CDR2 YYREEE (reference sequence). V shed 4 bases and J shed 6 bases, with 17 bases lying between them. DNA of the CDR3: TGTGCCAGCAGCGATAGACTAGTGGGATGCAATGAGCAGTTCTTC. It is translated as CASSDRLVGCNEQFF.

This clonotype was counted only a few times. This likely comes from a read error, as the CDR3 has no conserved phenylalanine or tryptophan at its end. The rearrangement links TRBV12-3 or TRBV12-4 to TRBJ2-7; TRBD2 aligns across 11 bases. This CDR3 has 16 amino acids. V dropped 5 bases and J dropped 2; count of bases not matched to a gene: 8. The CDR3 region is CASSLLAGGPPYEQYL. Written as DNA, the CDR3 is TGTGCCAGCAGTCTATTAGCGGGGGGGCCTCCCTACGAGCAGTACCTC.

This clonotype showed up many times. The chain joins TRBV29-1 to TRBJ2-5, with 10 bases matching TRBD1. V was pared by 4 bases and J by 4 bases, with 3 bases of the junction left unmatched. CDR3 length equals 13 residues. The V gene's germline CDR1 is SQVTM and CDR2 ANQGSEA. In DNA form, the CDR3 reads TGCAGCGTTGGACAGGGGGCTCTAGAGACCCAGTACTTC. It specifies CSVGQGALETQYF.

A remark on this clonotype: The junction does not match germline at one end; this may be a read error. The V gene is TRBV4-2, the J gene TRBJ1-6; D remains unclear. Germline values: CDR1 LGHNA, CDR2 YNFKEQ. This CDR3 has 12 residues. The CDR3 region has the DNA TGTGCCATCAGCCAATACCGTTCACCCCTCCACTTT. Amino acids: CAISQYRSPLHF.

The table lists this clonotype with a few counts. Its ends do not fully match the called genes, so a read error is possible. The chain uses TRBV5-4 and TRBJ2-2; maybe TRBD1 (6 bases). This CDR3 has 15 amino acids. Germline CDR1 SGHNT, CDR2 YYREEE (reference sequence). The CDR3 protein is CASSVKQGNTGEPFF. CDR3 nucleotide sequence: TGTGCCAGCAGTGTAAAGCAGGGGAACACCGGGGAGCCGTTCTTT.

In this sample, this clonotype turned up many times. This chain connects TRBV7-9 to TRBJ2-7; D tentatively fits TRBD1 or TRBD2 (6 bases each). This CDR3 has 13 residues. The V end was cut by 7 bases, the J end by 4 bases, with 14 bases between. Germline V CDR1 and CDR2: SEHNR, FQNEAQ (reference sequence). The CDR3, as DNA: TGTGCCAGCACCCCTGGGGGGCCTTACGAGCAGTACTTC. This sequence encodes CASTPGGPYEQYF.

This clonotype was detected many times. The chain carries TRBV6-1 and TRBJ2-1, with a possible D match to TRBD1 (5 bases). The CDR3 sequence is 14 residues long. The ends were cut back, 2 bases at V and 4 bases at J, with 9 bases in the middle. Looked up from germline, CDR1 is MNHNS and CDR2 is SASEGT. CDR3 sequence reads: CASSEQGSYNEQFF. CDR3 in DNA: TGTGCCAGCAGTGAACAGGGATCGTACAATGAGCAGTTCTTC.

Details on this clonotype: A read error is likely, as this CDR3 ends without the conserved phenylalanine or tryptophan. The chain employs TRBV6-5 and TRBJ2-7; 7 positions agree with TRBD1. The V and J ends lost 0 bases and 4 bases, in that order; junction bases with no gene match: 3. The germline gives CDR1 MNHEY, CDR2 SVGAGI. The CDR3 has 14 residues. For the CDR3, the DNA is TGTGCCAGCAGTTACTCTATACAGGGGTACGAGCAGTACTTA. It yields the protein CASSYSIQGYEQYL.

This clonotype was seen only once. This sequence joins TRBV19 and TRBJ1-1, with no clear D. Germline values: CDR1 LNHDA, CDR2 SQIVND (reference sequence). Trimming shortened V by 7 bases and J by 2 bases, and 17 bases separated the two germline ends. This CDR3 is built from 15 residues. The CDR3 DNA sequence: TGTGCCAGTAAGGCCCTGACCGAGGTAAACACTGAAGCTTTCTTT. It encodes CASKALTEVNTEAFF.

Details on this clonotype: The germline gene is not matched at one end of the junction; a read error may be the cause. The chain uses TRBV10-3 and TRBJ2-1; 7 bases align to TRBD2. The V gene's germline CDR1 is ENHRY and CDR2 SYGVKD. The CDR3 runs 15 residues. This CDR3 reads CVISEGGSSYNEQLF. The CDR3 DNA is TGTGTCATCAGTGAAGGCGGGAGCTCCTACAATGAGCAGTTATTC.

Comment on this clonotype: This is likely a read error, given that the CDR3 carries no conserved phenylalanine or tryptophan at its end. The V call is TRBV6-1, the J call TRBJ1-1; a weak D match, TRBD1 (5 bases). This CDR3 is 14 amino acids long. V lost 4 bases and J lost 11, with 20 bases in between. Germline V lookup: CDR1 MNHNS, CDR2 SASEGT. CDR3 nucleotides: TGTGCCAGCAGTGCACTCCCGGGACGGGGATGGGCTTTCTCT. Translation: CASSALPGRGWAFS.

This clonotype came up many times. The chain couples TRBV6-5 to TRBJ2-7; possible D gene TRBD2, 5 bases. Between the trimmed V and J ends, which lost 6 bases and 6 bases, there was a span of 15 bases. Looked up from germline, CDR1 is MNHEY and CDR2 is SVGAGI. The length of the CDR3 is 13 residues. This CDR3 reads CASRREPVGEQYF. Here the CDR3 DNA reads TGTGCCAGCAGGAGGGAACCCGTGGGCGAGCAGTACTTC.

This clonotype was recorded once. The J gene is TRBJ2-7, the V gene TRBV11-2; D unresolved. Per the germline V gene, CDR1 is SGHAT and CDR2 is FQNNGV. The CDR3 runs 15 residues. The CDR3 nucleotides read TGTGCTAACAGCCCAGTCCGGAGCCGGACCTACGAGCAGTACTTC. Protein: CANSPVRSRTYEQYF.

This clonotype occurred once. An end of the junction does not agree with germline; a read error may underlie this. The chain employs TRBV6-5 and TRBJ2-7; 9 nucleotides line up with TRBD2. Germline CDR1 reads MNHEY; CDR2 reads SVGAGI. The CDR3 extends over 17 amino acids. Written as DNA, the CDR3 is TGTGCCAGCAGTCACTCGGGGCTGGCGGGAGGGCTCTACGAGCAGTACTTC. Its translation: CASSHSGLAGGLYEQYF.

The rearrangement uses TRBV4-1 and TRBJ2-1; D may be TRBD2 (6 bases). CDR1 is MGHRA and CDR2 is YSYEKL in the germline V gene. Trimming pared 3 bases from V and 11 bases from J, leaving 14 bases between. The CDR3 has 13 residues. CDR3 loop: CASSQASSVKQFF. CDR3 sequence (DNA): TGCGCCAGCAGCCAGGCGTCTAGCGTCAAGCAGTTCTTC.

As for this clonotype: Mismatch with germline at one junction end may stem from a read error. The chain uses TRBV11-1 and TRBJ2-7, with D unresolved. In germline, CDR1 is SGHAT, CDR2 FQDESV (reference sequence). This CDR3 is built from 13 residues. The CDR3: CASRLKSPYEQYF. The CDR3 region has the DNA TGTGCCAGCAGGTTAAAATCGCCCTACGAGCAATACTTC. The whole variable domain, remainder taken from reference TRBV11-1 and TRBJ2-7, is EAEVAQSPRYKITEKSQAVAFWCDPISGHATLYWYRQILGQGPELLVQFQDESVVDDSQLPKDRFSAERLKGVDSTLKIQPAELGDSAMYLCASRLKSPYEQYFGPGTRLTVT.

This clonotype is labeled as medium-sized (0.01 to 0.1%). V is TRBV7-8 and J is TRBJ2-1, with a possible D match to TRBD2 (5 bases). Germline loops: CDR1 SGHVS, CDR2 FQNEAQ. V shed 0 bases and J shed 2 bases, with 5 bases lying between them. The CDR3 contains 14 residues. CDR3 sequence: CASSLAEAYNEQFF. In DNA, the CDR3 is TGTGCCAGCAGCTTAGCGGAGGCCTACAATGAGCAGTTCTTC.

The chain combines TRBV7-9 with TRBJ2-1; the match to TRBD1 covers 8 bases. The germline gives CDR1 SEHNR, CDR2 FQNEAQ (reference sequence). The CDR3 consists of 14 residues. With 5 bases clipped from V and 8 bases from J, the junction kept 8 bases outside the gene matches. This chain's CDR3 is CASSLSQGQDEQFF. In DNA, the CDR3 is TGTGCCAGCAGCCTATCCCAGGGACAGGATGAGCAGTTCTTC. The whole variable domain, filled in from reference TRBV7-9 and TRBJ2-1, reads DTGVSQNPRHKITKRGQNVTFRCDPISEHNRLYWYRQTLGQGPEFLTYFQNEAQLEKSRLLSDRFSAERPKGSFSTLEIQRTEQGDSAMYLCASSLSQGQDEQFFGPGTRLTVL.

The chain carries TRBV2 and TRBJ1-2; no firm D call. The CDR3 loop spans 14 amino acids. Germline assignment: CDR1 SNHLY and CDR2 FYNNEI. V was cut by 2 bases and J by 4 bases, with 11 bases left in between. Here the CDR3 DNA reads TGTGCCAGCAGTGAACTTTGGGATAGCTATGGCTACACCTTC. This gives the protein CASSELWDSYGYTF.

The genes are TRBV12-3 or TRBV12-4 and TRBJ2-7; D not resolved. The CDR3 runs to 14 residues. V was cut by 10 bases and J by 2 bases, with 18 bases left in between. The DNA for the CDR3 is TGTGCCACCAGCATGGACCCGAGCCCCTACGAGCAGTACTTC. This encodes CATSMDPSPYEQYF.

Remarks on this clonotype: The germline gene is not matched at one end of the junction; a read error may be the cause. The chain couples TRBV7-8 to TRBJ2-3; D is uncertain. Per germline, CDR1 SGHVS and CDR2 FQNEAQ. The CDR3 length is 14 residues. The CDR3 here is CASSAIPSTDTQNF. In nucleotides, the CDR3 is TGTGCCAGCAGTGCAATACCAAGCACAGATACGCAGAATTTT. Complete variable domain (other parts from reference TRBV7-8 and TRBJ2-3): GAGVSQSPRYKVAKRGQDVALRCDPISGHVSLFWYQQALGQGPEFLTYFQNEAQLDKSGLPSDRFFAERPEGSVSTLKIQRTQQEDSAVYLCASSAIPSTDTQNFGPGTRLTVL.

Points on this clonotype: The CDR3 does not end in the conserved phenylalanine or tryptophan, so this is likely a read error. The chain links TRBV6-6 to TRBJ1-5; D is undetermined. The CDR3 is 16 residues long. Looked up from germline, CDR1 is MNHNY and CDR2 is SVGAGI (reference sequence). Here the CDR3 DNA reads TGTGCCAGCATTTACCGAGTAGAGTATAGCAATCAGCCGCAGCATCTT. It translates to CASIYRVEYSNQPQHL.

The sample holds one count of this clonotype. V gene TRBV6-1 combines with J gene TRBJ2-7; 11 bases agree with TRBD2. Germline loops: CDR1 MNHNS, CDR2 SASEGT. Losses at the gene ends were 2 bases for V and 7 bases for J; bases not matched to a gene: 7. This CDR3 has 15 amino acids. This chain's CDR3 is CASSERSLAGGEQYF. The DNA of the CDR3 is TGTGCCAGCAGTGAACGATCCCTAGCGGGAGGTGAGCAGTACTTC.